The 32 T cell receptor beta chains given below trace back to one sample, sequenced in a study of T-cell memory formation after mild COVID-19. TCRdb ran MiXCR on the 5' RACE reads and lists one entry per CDR3 protein. Of about 260,000 distinct CDR3 sequences in the sample, about 16% were seen once. Sequencing was performed on PBMCs or a T cell subset sorted from them (not recorded which). Receptors were obtained from a man aged 18 to 30 who had mild COVID-19 (a few samples of this study predate the infection). Cell type and time point are not known.

This clonotype was detected a few times. The genes are TRBV6-5 and TRBJ2-3; 8 bases match TRBD1. The CDR3 is 16 residues long. Germline V gene sequence: CDR1 MNHEY, CDR2 SVGAGI. Trimming at V came to 6 bases and at J to 1 base, leaving 9 bases not matched to a gene. The CDR3 bases are TGTGCCAGCAGGGGTGCCGGGACAGGTCGCACAGATACGCAGTATTTT. Residues: CASRGAGTGRTDTQYF.

CDR3 nucleotide sequence: TGTGCCAGCAGGGCGGGGGGGAAAAATGAGCAGTTCTTC. Amino acids: CASRAGGKNEQFF. The chain has TRBV28 and TRBJ2-1, with 9 bases matching TRBD2. In germline, CDR1 is MDHEN, CDR2 SYDVKM. Losses at the gene ends were 6 bases for V and 7 bases for J; bases not matched to a gene: 4. The CDR3 extends over 13 amino acids.

This clonotype was seen a handful of times. The chain combines TRBV28 with TRBJ1-5; a possible D gene is TRBD1 (6 bases). Trimming removed 6 bases at V and 3 bases at J, with 15 bases between. Germline V gene sequence: CDR1 MDHEN, CDR2 SYDVKM. The CDR3 loop spans 15 amino acids. The DNA of the CDR3 is TGTGCCAGCAGGGAGATGGGACACCTCAATCAGCCCCAGCATTTT. Its translation is CASREMGHLNQPQHF.

The chain uses TRBV3-1 and TRBJ2-5; 7 bases fit TRBD1. Trimming took 3 bases from V and 4 from J; bases not matched to a gene: 11. This CDR3 has 16 amino acids. Germline V gives CDR1 LGHDT, CDR2 YNNKEL (reference sequence). In DNA form, the CDR3 reads TGTGCCAGCAGCCAGGGCCTGACAGGGCGCGCAGAGACCCAGTACTTC. Translation gives CASSQGLTGRAETQYF.

This clonotype has more than one count but fewer than ten. CDR3 DNA sequence: TGTGCCAGCAGTCAGCTAGCGGGGGGTCGAAGTGAGCAGTTCTTC. Protein sequence: CASSQLAGGRSEQFF. V and J are TRBV28 and TRBJ2-1; TRBD2 aligns across 11 bases. The CDR3 spans 15 residues. Germline assignment: CDR1 MDHEN and CDR2 SYDVKM. V trimming: 5 bases; J trimming: 9 bases; junction bases outside the gene matches: 9.

This clonotype was seen more than once but under ten times. The chain recombines TRBV7-6 with TRBJ2-2; 7 positions agree with TRBD1. Trimming at V came to 5 bases and at J to 5 bases, leaving 5 bases not matched to a gene. In germline, CDR1 is SGHVS, CDR2 FNYEAQ. There are 14 residues in the CDR3. Here the CDR3 DNA reads TGTGCCAGCAGCGTTCGACAGGGAACCGGGGAGCTGTTTTTT. As protein: CASSVRQGTGELFF.

The chain combines TRBV19 with TRBJ2-7; D may be TRBD1 (6 bases). The ends were cut back, 11 bases at V and 3 bases at J, with 26 bases in the middle. Germline CDR1 reads LNHDA; CDR2 reads SQIVND (reference sequence). The CDR3 sequence is 16 residues long. CDR3 DNA sequence: TGTGCCGCAATCCCGCAACAGGGATGGCTTTTCTACGAGCAGTACGTC. It specifies CAAIPQQGWLFYEQYV.

This clonotype was seen a handful of times. This chain connects TRBV12-3 or TRBV12-4 to TRBJ2-7; 10 bases align to TRBD2. The CDR3 loop spans 15 amino acids. After removal of 7 bases from V and 5 bases from J, the junction contained 11 bases not matched to a gene. CDR3 in amino acids: CASILAGEGGNEQYF. The DNA for the CDR3 is TGTGCCAGCATCCTAGCGGGGGAGGGTGGCAACGAGCAGTACTTC.

This clonotype has a handful of counts. The chain uses TRBV6-5 and TRBJ1-4; D is uncertain. The CDR3 has 13 amino acids. CDR1 is MNHEY and CDR2 is SVGAGI in the germline V gene. Trimming removed 5 bases at V and 12 bases at J, with 16 bases between. The CDR3 reads CASSPMDGRELFF. In DNA form, the CDR3 reads TGTGCCAGCAGTCCCATGGACGGACGAGAACTGTTTTTT.

This clonotype was observed a single time. The chain combines TRBV7-2 with TRBJ1-5, with D possibly matching TRBD1 (6 bases). The germline V gene encodes CDR1 SGHTA and CDR2 FQGNSA. CDR3 length: 14 amino acids. V lost 1 base and J lost 6, with 10 bases in between. The CDR3 loop reads CASSLGQATQPQHF. The CDR3 coding sequence is TGTGCCAGCAGCTTAGGACAGGCGACTCAGCCCCAGCATTTT.

This clonotype was found a few times. This chain links TRBV5-1 with TRBJ2-5, with D perhaps matching TRBD2 (5 bases). V was clipped by 4 bases and J by 4 bases, with 14 bases between them. The CDR3 totals 14 residues. The germline gives CDR1 SGHRS, CDR2 YFSETQ. In DNA form, the CDR3 reads TGCGCCAGCAGCCTAAGGGAGACGGGAGAGACCCAGTACTTC. It yields the protein CASSLRETGETQYF.

Here the CDR3 DNA reads TGTGCCAGCAGCACCCACCCCTCTGGGGCCAACGTCCTGACTTTC. It specifies CASSTHPSGANVLTF. The rearrangement links TRBV9 to TRBJ2-6; D ambiguous. Germline V gives CDR1 SGDLS, CDR2 YYNGEE. V was shortened by 4 bases and J by 0 bases, with 8 bases between the two germline ends. The CDR3 extends over 15 amino acids. Combining the CDR3 with reference TRBV9 and TRBJ2-6 gives the whole variable domain DSGVTQTPKHLITATGQRVTLRCSPRSGDLSVYWYQQSLDQGLQFLIQYYNGEERAKGNILERFSAQQFPDLHSELNLSSLELGDSALYFCASSTHPSGANVLTFGAGSRLTVL.

The gene calls are TRBV5-5 and TRBJ2-3, with D possibly matching TRBD1 (6 bases). The V end was cut by 7 bases, the J end by 6 bases, with 12 bases between. The CDR3 has 12 residues. The germline V gene encodes CDR1 SGHKS and CDR2 YYEKEE (reference sequence). CDR3 loop: CASAQGTDTQYF. CDR3 sequence (DNA): TGTGCCAGCGCCCAGGGGACCGATACGCAGTATTTT.

This clonotype was seen a few times. This sequence joins TRBV4-1 and TRBJ2-3, with 10 bases identical to TRBD2. Germline V CDR1 and CDR2: MGHRA, YSYEKL. Germline trimming cut 4 bases from V and 5 bases from J; bases unmatched to any gene: 12. The CDR3 sequence is 17 residues long. The CDR3 DNA reads as TGCGCCAGCAGCCCAACCCCCGGACTAGCGGCCCAAGATACGCAGTATTTT. Translation: CASSPTPGLAAQDTQYF.

The V and J genes are TRBV20-1 and TRBJ2-5, with 10 positions matching TRBD2. CDR3 size: 14 residues. The trim removed 6 bases at V and 5 bases at J, leaving 9 bases unmatched. Germline V lookup: CDR1 DFQATT, CDR2 SNEGSKA (reference sequence). The CDR3 DNA is TGCAGTGCGGAGCGGGGGGGCAAAATTGAGACCCAGTACTTC. Residues: CSAERGGKIETQYF.

Comment on this clonotype: This may be a read error: a much more frequent sequence differs by one nucleotide. The chain joins TRBV6-2 or TRBV6-3 to TRBJ2-2; 7 bases are a match to TRBD2. The CDR3 contains 15 residues. Germline-derived CDR1 and CDR2 are MNHEY and SVGEGT. This chain's CDR3 is CASSYPRGRAGDLFF. DNA of the CDR3: TGTGCCAGCAGTTATCCGCGGGGGAGGGCCGGGGATCTGTTTTTT.

This clonotype was detected a few times. The genes are TRBV27 and TRBJ2-7, with D maybe TRBD2 (5 bases). Trimming shortened V by 3 bases and J by 5 bases, and 8 bases separated the two germline ends. The CDR3 runs 12 residues. Germline V gene data show CDR1 as MNHEY and CDR2 as SMNVEV (reference sequence). CDR3 protein: CASSFIGNEQYF. CDR3 DNA: TGTGCCAGCAGTTTTATCGGGAACGAGCAGTACTTC.

The V gene is TRBV9, the J gene TRBJ2-5; 9 positions match TRBD1. CDR3 length equals 17 residues. Per the germline V gene, CDR1 is SGDLS and CDR2 is YYNGEE. Trimming took 3 bases from V and 4 from J; bases not matched to a gene: 13. CDR3: CASSAGTGLFLGETQYF. The DNA of the CDR3 is TGTGCCAGCAGCGCCGGGACAGGGTTGTTCTTGGGAGAGACCCAGTACTTC.

This clonotype occurred a few times. V gene TRBV3-1 combines with J gene TRBJ1-6; weak D call: TRBD1 (6 bases). CDR1 LGHDT and CDR2 YNNKEL come from the germline V gene (reference sequence). Trimming took 7 bases from V and 6 from J, leaving 16 bases between them. The CDR3 length is 15 residues. The CDR3 DNA reads as TGTGCCAGCACCCCCAGTCCCAGGGGTAATTCACCCCTCCACTTT. Its protein is CASTPSPRGNSPLHF. The complete variable domain, with remaining parts taken from reference TRBV3-1 and TRBJ1-6, reads DTAVSQTPKYLVTQMGNDKSIKCEQNLGHDTMYWYKQDSKKFLKIMFSYNNKELIINETVPNRFSPKSPDKAHLNLHINSLELGDSAVYFCASTPSPRGNSPLHFGNGTRLTVT.

This rearrangement joins TRBV7-8 to TRBJ2-5; the D gene is possibly TRBD1 (6 bases). Per the germline V gene, CDR1 is SGHVS and CDR2 is FQNEAQ. The CDR3 length is 14 residues. The V end lost 5 bases, the J end lost 0 bases, and 10 bases lay between the germline ends. CDR3 in DNA: TGTGCCAGCAGCAACGGACAGTACCAAGAGACCCAGTACTTC. Its protein product is CASSNGQYQETQYF.

This chain links TRBV12-3 or TRBV12-4 with TRBJ2-7; 8 bases agree with TRBD2. This CDR3 is 14 amino acids long. The V and J ends lost 3 bases and 3 bases, in that order; junction bases with no gene match: 4. CDR3 sequence (DNA): TGTGCCAGCAGTTTCGGGGGGGCCGTCTACGAGCAGTACTTC. Its protein is CASSFGGAVYEQYF.

This chain uses TRBV4-2 with TRBJ2-4, with a tentative D call TRBD2 (5 bases). CDR3 length: 17 amino acids. V lost 5 bases and J 1 base, leaving 18 bases between the germline ends. Looked up from germline, CDR1 is LGHNA and CDR2 is YNFKEQ. The CDR3 DNA reads as TGTGCCAGCAGCGAAATTTGGCTCGAGGGTGCCAAAAACATTCAGTACTTC. Translating gives CASSEIWLEGAKNIQYF.

This clonotype was counted only a few times. The chain carries TRBV7-2 and TRBJ2-7; 9 bases are shared with TRBD2. V was pared by 5 bases and J by 2 bases, with 10 bases of the junction left unmatched. CDR1 is SGHTA and CDR2 is FQGNSA in the germline V gene. This CDR3 has 16 residues. CDR3 nucleotides: TGTGCCAGCAGCCAGGGACTAGCCGCCCACACCTACGAGCAGTACGTC. It specifies CASSQGLAAHTYEQYV.

The genes are TRBV6-5 and TRBJ2-5, with TRBD2 identical over 11 bases. The length of the CDR3 is 13 residues. Per germline, CDR1 MNHEY and CDR2 SVGAGI. V was clipped by 7 bases and J by 4 bases; unmatched bases: 2. The CDR3 nucleotides read TGTGCCAGCAATCTAGCGGGGGGAGAGACCCAGTACTTC. This sequence encodes CASNLAGGETQYF.

In its sample, this clonotype was seen many times. This chain connects TRBV7-9 to TRBJ1-1; D is ambiguous. CDR1 is SEHNR and CDR2 is FQNEAQ in the germline V gene (reference sequence). The V end was cut by 6 bases, the J end by 1 base, with 3 bases between. The CDR3 is made up of 11 amino acids. The CDR3 is CASRGNTEAFF. The CDR3 nucleotides are TGTGCCAGCAGGGGGAACACTGAAGCTTTCTTT.

There are a few counts of this clonotype. V usage is TRBV5-6 and J usage is TRBJ1-2; perhaps TRBD1 as D (5 bases). The CDR3 contains 14 residues. Germline CDR1 and CDR2: SGHDT and YYEEEE. V gave up 0 bases and J gave up 1 base, with 7 bases separating them. This CDR3 reads CASSLVRVNYGYTF. CDR3 DNA sequence: TGTGCCAGCAGCTTGGTCAGGGTTAACTATGGCTACACCTTC.

This clonotype was seen more than once but under ten times. The chain uses TRBV5-1 and TRBJ2-3; 8 nucleotides line up with TRBD1. The germline CDR1 and CDR2 sequences are SGHRS and YFSETQ. The V gene end was trimmed by 4 bases and the J gene end by 6 bases; junction bases not matched to a gene: 10. The CDR3 is 15 residues long. The CDR3 protein is CASSHGAQGADTQYF. The DNA for the CDR3 is TGCGCCAGCAGCCATGGGGCTCAGGGGGCCGATACGCAGTATTTT.

The gene calls are TRBV7-3 and TRBJ2-1; TRBD2 agrees at 16 bases. Per the germline V gene, CDR1 is SGHTA and CDR2 is FQGTGA. CDR3 size: 14 residues. Trimming at V came to 5 bases and at J to 16 bases, leaving 8 bases not matched to a gene. CDR3 nucleotides: TGTGCCAGCAGCGCCCAGGGGACTAGCGGGGGGGTATTCTTC. It is translated as CASSAQGTSGGVFF.

The V call is TRBV6-2 or TRBV6-3, the J call TRBJ1-5, with 9 bases that match TRBD1. J lost 0 bases, V lost 5 bases, and 11 bases had no gene match. The CDR3 is 18 amino acids. Germline V CDR1 and CDR2: MNHEY, SVGEGT. In nucleotides, the CDR3 is TGTGCCAGCAGTCCCGACAGGGGGACATGGCGTAGCAATCAGCCCCAGCATTTT. Its protein product is CASSPDRGTWRSNQPQHF.

V gene TRBV6-5 combines with J gene TRBJ2-3; D gene ambiguous. The germline V gene encodes CDR1 MNHEY and CDR2 SVGAGI. The V gene lost 0 bases and the J gene lost 4 bases, with 11 bases spanning the gap. This CDR3 is 15 amino acids long. The CDR3 coding sequence is TGTGCCAGCAGTTACTCGAGCCCTAGTGCAGATACGCAGTATTTT. Translated: CASSYSSPSADTQYF.

This clonotype appeared many times. The CDR3 loop is CASSFRLNPEAFF. For the CDR3, the DNA is TGTGCCAGCAGTTTCAGGTTGAATCCTGAAGCTTTCTTT. The chain is built from TRBV12-3 or TRBV12-4 and TRBJ1-1; D gene ambiguous. The V gene lost 3 bases and the J gene lost 6 bases, with 11 bases spanning the gap. The length of the CDR3 is 13 residues.

This clonotype was counted between two and nine times. This sequence joins TRBV28 and TRBJ2-2; 12 bases are shared with TRBD2. CDR1 is MDHEN and CDR2 is SYDVKM in the germline V gene. After removal of 3 bases from V and 3 bases from J, the junction contained 2 bases not matched to a gene. The CDR3 totals 16 residues. In DNA, the CDR3 is TGTGCCAGCAGTTTTACTAGCGGGGGGTACACCGGGGAGCTGTTTTTT. Protein product: CASSFTSGGYTGELFF.